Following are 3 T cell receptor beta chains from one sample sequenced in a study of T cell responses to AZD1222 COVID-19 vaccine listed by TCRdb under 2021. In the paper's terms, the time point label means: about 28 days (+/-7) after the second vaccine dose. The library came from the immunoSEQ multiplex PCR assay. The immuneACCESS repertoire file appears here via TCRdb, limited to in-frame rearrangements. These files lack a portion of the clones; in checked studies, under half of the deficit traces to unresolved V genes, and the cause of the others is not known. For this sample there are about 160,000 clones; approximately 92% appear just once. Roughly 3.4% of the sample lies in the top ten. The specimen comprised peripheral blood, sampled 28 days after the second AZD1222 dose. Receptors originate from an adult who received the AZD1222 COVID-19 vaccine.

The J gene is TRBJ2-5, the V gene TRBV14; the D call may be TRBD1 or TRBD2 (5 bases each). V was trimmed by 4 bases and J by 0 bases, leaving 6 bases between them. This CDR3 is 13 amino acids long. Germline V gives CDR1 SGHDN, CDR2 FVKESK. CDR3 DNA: TGTGCCAGCAGCCTGGGGGACCAAGAGACCCAGTACTTC. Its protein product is CASSLGDQETQYF. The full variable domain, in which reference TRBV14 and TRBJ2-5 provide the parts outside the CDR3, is EAGVTQFPSHSVIEKGQTVTLRCDPISGHDNLYWYRRVMGKEIKFLLHFVKESKQDESGMPNNRFLAERTGGTYSTLKVQPAELEDSGVYFCASSLGDQETQYFGPGTRLLVL.

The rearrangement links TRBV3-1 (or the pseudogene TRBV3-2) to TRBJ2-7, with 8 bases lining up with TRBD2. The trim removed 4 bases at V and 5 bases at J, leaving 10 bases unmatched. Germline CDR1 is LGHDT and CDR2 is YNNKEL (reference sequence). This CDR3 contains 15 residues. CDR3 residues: CASSPLERENNEQYF. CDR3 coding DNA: TGTGCCAGCAGCCCCTTAGAGCGGGAGAACAACGAGCAGTACTTC.

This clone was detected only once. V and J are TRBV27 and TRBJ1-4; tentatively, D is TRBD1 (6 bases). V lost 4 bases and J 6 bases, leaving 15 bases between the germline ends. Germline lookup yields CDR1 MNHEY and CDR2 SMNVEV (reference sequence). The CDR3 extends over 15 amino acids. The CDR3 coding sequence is TGTGCCAGCAGTTCCTCAGGGGCCGTACATGAAAAACTGTTTTTT. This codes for CASSSSGAVHEKLFF.